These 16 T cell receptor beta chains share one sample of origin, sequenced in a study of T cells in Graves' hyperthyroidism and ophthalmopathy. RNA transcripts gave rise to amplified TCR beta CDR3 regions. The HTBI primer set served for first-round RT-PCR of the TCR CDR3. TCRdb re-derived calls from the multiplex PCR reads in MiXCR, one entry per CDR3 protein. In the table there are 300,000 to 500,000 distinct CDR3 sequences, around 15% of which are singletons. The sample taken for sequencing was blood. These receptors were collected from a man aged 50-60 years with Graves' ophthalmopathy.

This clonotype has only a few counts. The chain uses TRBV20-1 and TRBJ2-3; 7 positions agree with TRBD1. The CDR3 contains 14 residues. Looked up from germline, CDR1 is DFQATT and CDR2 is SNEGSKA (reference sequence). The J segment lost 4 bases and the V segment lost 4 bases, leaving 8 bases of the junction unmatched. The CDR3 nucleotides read TGCAGTGCTAAGCGACAGGGTGGTGCAGATACGCAGTATTTT. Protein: CSAKRQGGADTQYF.

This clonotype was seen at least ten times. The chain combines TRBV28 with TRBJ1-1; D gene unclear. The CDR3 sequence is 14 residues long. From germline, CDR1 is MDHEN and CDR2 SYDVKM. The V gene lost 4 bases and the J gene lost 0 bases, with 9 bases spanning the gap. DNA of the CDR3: TGTGCCAGCAGTTCCGCCAGCCTGAACACTGAAGCTTTCTTT. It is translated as CASSSASLNTEAFF.

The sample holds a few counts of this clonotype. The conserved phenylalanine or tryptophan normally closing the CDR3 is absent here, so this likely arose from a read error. CDR3 in amino acids: CASSLEGIAYEQYL. CDR3 in DNA: TGCGCCAGCAGCTTGGAAGGGATTGCCTACGAGCAGTACCTC. J is TRBJ2-7 and V is TRBV5-1; D is unresolved. This CDR3 comprises 14 residues. CDR1 is SGHRS, CDR2 YFSETQ, per germline. V lost 0 bases, J lost 2 bases, and 9 bases lay in between.

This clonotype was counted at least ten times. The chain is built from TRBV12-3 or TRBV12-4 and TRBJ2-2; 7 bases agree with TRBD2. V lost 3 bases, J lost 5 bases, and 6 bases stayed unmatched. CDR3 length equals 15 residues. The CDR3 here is CASSLAGAQTGELFF. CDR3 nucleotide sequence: TGTGCCAGCAGTTTGGCGGGAGCACAAACCGGGGAGCTGTTTTTT.

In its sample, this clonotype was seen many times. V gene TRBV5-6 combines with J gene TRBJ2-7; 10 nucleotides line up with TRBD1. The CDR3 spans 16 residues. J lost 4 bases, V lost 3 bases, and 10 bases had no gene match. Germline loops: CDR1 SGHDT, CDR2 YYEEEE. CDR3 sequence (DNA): TGTGCCAGCAGCTGGGCGATAGGGACAGGGGAATACGAGCAGTACTTC. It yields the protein CASSWAIGTGEYEQYF.

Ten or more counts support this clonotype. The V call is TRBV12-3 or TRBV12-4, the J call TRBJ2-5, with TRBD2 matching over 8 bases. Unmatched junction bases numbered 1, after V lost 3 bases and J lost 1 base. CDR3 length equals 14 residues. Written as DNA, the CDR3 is TGTGCCAGCAGTTTTGCGGGGGGCCAAGAGACCCAGTACTTC. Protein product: CASSFAGGQETQYF.

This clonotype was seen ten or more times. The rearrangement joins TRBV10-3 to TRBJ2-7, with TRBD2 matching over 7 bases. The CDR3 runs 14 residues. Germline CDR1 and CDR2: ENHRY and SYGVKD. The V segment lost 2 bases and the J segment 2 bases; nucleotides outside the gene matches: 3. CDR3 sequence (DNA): TGTGCCATCAGTGAGCCGGGACTACCCTACGAGCAGTACTTC. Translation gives CAISEPGLPYEQYF.

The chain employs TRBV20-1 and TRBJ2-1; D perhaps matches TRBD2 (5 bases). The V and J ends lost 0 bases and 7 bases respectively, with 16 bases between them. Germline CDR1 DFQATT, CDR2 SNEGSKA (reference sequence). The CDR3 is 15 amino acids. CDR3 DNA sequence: TGCAGTGCTAGAGATTCGGCGGGTCACCCGAATGAGCAGTTCTTC. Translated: CSARDSAGHPNEQFF.

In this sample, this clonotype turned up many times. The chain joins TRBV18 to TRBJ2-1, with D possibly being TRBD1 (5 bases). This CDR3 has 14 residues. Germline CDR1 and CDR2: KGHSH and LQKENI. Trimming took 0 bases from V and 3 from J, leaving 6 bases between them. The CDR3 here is CASSPPTDYNEQFF. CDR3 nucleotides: TGTGCCAGCTCACCACCGACAGACTACAATGAGCAGTTCTTC.

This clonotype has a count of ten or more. The CDR3 here is CASSPKGTSGSVEQFF. For the CDR3, the DNA is TGCGCCAGCAGCCCAAAAGGGACTAGCGGGAGCGTTGAGCAGTTCTTC. This chain links TRBV5-1 with TRBJ2-1, with 14 bases aligning to TRBD2. CDR3 length: 16 amino acids. Trimming at V came to 4 bases and at J to 9 bases, leaving 9 bases not matched to a gene. The germline V gene encodes CDR1 SGHRS and CDR2 YFSETQ.

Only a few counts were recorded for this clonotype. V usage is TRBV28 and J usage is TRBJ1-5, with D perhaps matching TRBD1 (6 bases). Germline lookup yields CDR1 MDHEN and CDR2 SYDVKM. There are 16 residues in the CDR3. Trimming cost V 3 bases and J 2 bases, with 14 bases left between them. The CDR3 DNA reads TGTGCCAGCAGTTTCTTATTGGCAGGGGGCAATCAGCCCCAGCATTTT. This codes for CASSFLLAGGNQPQHF. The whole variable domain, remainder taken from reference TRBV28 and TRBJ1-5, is DVKVTQSSRYLVKRTGEKVFLECVQDMDHENMFWYRQDPGLGLRLIYFSYDVKMKEKGDIPEGYSVSREKKERFSLILESASTNQTSMYLCASSFLLAGGNQPQHFGDGTRLSIL.

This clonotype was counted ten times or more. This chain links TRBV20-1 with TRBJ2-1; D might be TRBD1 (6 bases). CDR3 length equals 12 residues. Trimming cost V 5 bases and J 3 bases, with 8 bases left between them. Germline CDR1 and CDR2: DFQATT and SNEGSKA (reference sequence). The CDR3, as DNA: TGCAGTGCTTGGACAGACTACAATGAGCAGTTCTTC. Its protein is CSAWTDYNEQFF.

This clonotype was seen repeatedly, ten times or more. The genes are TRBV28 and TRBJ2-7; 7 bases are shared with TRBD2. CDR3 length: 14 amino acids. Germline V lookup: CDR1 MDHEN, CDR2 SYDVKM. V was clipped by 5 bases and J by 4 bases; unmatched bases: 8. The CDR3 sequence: CASSNWTSRYEQYF. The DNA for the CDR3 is TGTGCCAGCAGTAATTGGACTAGTCGGTACGAGCAGTACTTC.

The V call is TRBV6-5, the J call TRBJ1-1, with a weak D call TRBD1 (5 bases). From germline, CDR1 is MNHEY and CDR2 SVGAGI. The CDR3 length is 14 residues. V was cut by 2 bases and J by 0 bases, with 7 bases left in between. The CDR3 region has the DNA TGTGCCAGCAGTTACGACAGATTGAACACTGAAGCTTTCTTT. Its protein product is CASSYDRLNTEAFF.

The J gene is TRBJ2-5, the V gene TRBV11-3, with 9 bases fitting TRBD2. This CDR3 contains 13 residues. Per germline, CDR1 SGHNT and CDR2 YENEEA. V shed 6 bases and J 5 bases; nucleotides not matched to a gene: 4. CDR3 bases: TGTGCCAGCAGTCGACTAGCGGCGGAGACCCAGTACTTC. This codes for CASSRLAAETQYF. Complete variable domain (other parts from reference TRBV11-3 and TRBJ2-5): EAGVVQSPRYKIIEKKQPVAFWCNPISGHNTLYWYLQNLGQGPELLIRYENEEAVDDSQLPKDRFSAERLKGVDSTLKIQPAELGDSAVYLCASSRLAAETQYFGPGTRLLVL.

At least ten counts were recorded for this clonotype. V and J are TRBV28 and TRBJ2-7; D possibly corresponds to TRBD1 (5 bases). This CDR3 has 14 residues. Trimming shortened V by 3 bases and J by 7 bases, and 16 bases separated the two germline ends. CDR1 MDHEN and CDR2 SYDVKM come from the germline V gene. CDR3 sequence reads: CASSLRSAQGEQYF. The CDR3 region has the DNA TGTGCCAGCAGTTTGCGGAGTGCCCAGGGAGAGCAGTACTTC.